A single TCR beta chain is shown here with its context. CDR1 MGHRA and CDR2 YSYEKL come from the germline V gene. Trimming took 3 bases from V and 6 from J; bases not matched to a gene: 9. The CDR3 is made up of 15 amino acids. The sample comes from a study of blood T cell repertoires in COVID-19. Clones were sequenced by immunoSEQ multiplex PCR, and TCRdb holds only the in-frame ones, with some missing. The sample shows a few hundred thousand clones, roughly 87% of them seen only once. The V and J genes are TRBV4-1 and TRBJ1-1; TRBD1 matches at 8 bases. Sequencing was done on a sample of peripheral blood. This TCR was recovered from a young man with active or convalescent COVID-19. CDR3 in amino acids: CASSHGQGIGAEAFF. CDR3 DNA sequence: TGCGCCAGCAGCCACGGACAGGGAATAGGGGCTGAAGCTTTCTTT.